A selection of T cell receptor beta chains follows, all from one sample in a study of cytomegalovirus exposure and HLA in healthy donors. Sequencing was performed with immunoSEQ multiplex PCR; in TCRdb, only in-frame clones are kept and a portion is missing. The table includes about 130,000 clones, 77% detected once. Sample: PBMCs. The receptors were gathered from a male donor in good health and CMV-seropositive. The conserved cysteine and the conserved F or W are not part of the CDR3 here. Each record gives: J gene, V gene, CDR3 protein.

J gene: TRBJ2-3
V gene: TRBV2
CDR3 protein: ASIRDTTTDTQY

J gene: TRBJ2-1
V gene: TRBV15
CDR3 protein: ATSRVPGTGDNNEQF

J gene: TRBJ2-2
V gene: TRBV7-2
CDR3 protein: ASSNTNTGELF

J gene: TRBJ1-2
V gene: TRBV6-1
CDR3 protein: ASSEAEDRGYGYT

J gene: TRBJ2-5
V gene: TRBV2
CDR3 protein: ASSYLAGPPQETQY

J gene: TRBJ1-5
V gene: TRBV10-3
CDR3 protein: AISDSTGGGGQPQH

J gene: TRBJ2-7
V gene: TRBV15
CDR3 protein: ATGTGVGREQY

J gene: TRBJ2-5
V gene: TRBV28
CDR3 protein: ASSFDPIGVLETQY

J gene: TRBJ2-7
V gene: TRBV7-2
CDR3 protein: ASSRDLFYEQY

J gene: TRBJ2-7
V gene: TRBV5-6
CDR3 protein: ASSWEPGQASPSSYEQY

J gene: TRBJ1-1
V gene: TRBV6-1
CDR3 protein: ASSARDTSEAF

J gene: TRBJ2-3
V gene: TRBV13
CDR3 protein: ASSLPGQSLADTQY

J gene: TRBJ2-3
V gene: TRBV5-4
CDR3 protein: ASSSSGSESDTQY

J gene: TRBJ2-1
V gene: TRBV2
CDR3 protein: ASSETSGDYNEQF